A selection of T cell receptor beta chains follows, all from one sample in a study of CD8 T cells in Susac syndrome. TCRdb reanalysed the immunoSEQ multiplex PCR reads using MiXCR and keeps one entry per CDR3 protein. The table records under 70,000 distinct CDR3 sequences, about 95% of them present only once. Sequenced material: CD8+ T cells from PBMCs. These receptors were collected from a human donor with Susac syndrome. Each CDR3 is given with its conserved first and last residue. A D gene is named only where the DNA matches it firmly. Not every row has a clone size; where given, it reads once, few, many or a size class.

D	length	V	J	size	CDR3	DNA
.	17	TRBV27	TRBJ2-2	.	CASSYHSEGINTGELFF	TGTGCCAGCAGCTATCATAGTGAAGGGATTAACACCGGGGAGCTGTTTTTT
.	14	TRBV6-5	TRBJ1-4	.	CASSYLGSKEKLFF	TGTGCCAGCAGTTACCTGGGGTCTAAAGAAAAACTGTTTTTT
.	12	TRBV13	TRBJ1-1	.	CASTGSGTEAFF	TGTGCCAGCACCGGATCAGGGACTGAAGCTTTCTTT
.	16	TRBV9	TRBJ2-5	.	CASSSLRGISRETQYF	TGTGCCAGCAGCTCGCTGAGGGGCATCAGTCGAGAGACCCAGTACTTC
TRBD1	14	TRBV12-3/TRBV12-4	TRBJ1-5	.	CASSWGQGNQPQHF	TGTGCCAGCAGTTGGGGACAGGGCAATCAGCCCCAGCATTTT
TRBD1	14	TRBV9	TRBJ2-7	.	CASSPPGQLYEQYF	TGTGCCAGCAGCCCGCCGGGACAGCTCTACGAGCAGTACTTC
TRBD1	15	TRBV12-3/TRBV12-4	TRBJ1-5	once	CASRPGTGVIQPQHF	TGTGCCAGCAGGCCCGGGACAGGGGTTATTCAGCCCCAGCATTTT
.	16	TRBV27	TRBJ2-4	.	CASSLYPRGPKNIQYF	TGTGCCAGCAGTTTATATCCCCGGGGCCCCAAAAACATTCAGTACTTC
TRBD1	14	TRBV5-4	TRBJ2-4	.	CASSLVEGANIQYF	TGTGCCAGCAGCTTAGTCGAGGGGGCCAACATTCAGTACTTC
.	16	TRBV18	TRBJ2-5	.	CASSPRGPGWQETQYF	TGTGCCAGCTCACCCAGGGGACCGGGGTGGCAAGAGACCCAGTACTTC
.	11	TRBV12-3/TRBV12-4	TRBJ1-1	.	CASYWGTEAFF	TGTGCCAGCTACTGGGGGACTGAAGCTTTCTTT
.	13	TRBV25-1	TRBJ2-2	.	CASSESYTGELFF	TGTGCCAGCAGTGAGAGTTACACCGGGGAGCTGTTTTTT
TRBD2	17	TRBV5-4	TRBJ2-5	.	CASSLEGLAGFQETQYF	TGTGCCAGCAGCTTGGAGGGACTAGCGGGTTTTCAAGAGACCCAGTACTTC
.	15	TRBV9	TRBJ1-1	.	CASSEGNRMNTEAFF	TGTGCCAGCAGCGAGGGAAACCGCATGAACACTGAAGCTTTCTTT
TRBD2	12	TRBV12-3/TRBV12-4	TRBJ2-1	once	CASRDGGSEQFF	TGTGCCAGCCGCGACGGCGGGAGTGAGCAGTTCTTC
.	13	TRBV7-9	TRBJ1-6	.	CASSLTDGSPLHF	TGTGCCAGCAGCTTGACAGATGGCTCACCCCTCCACTTT
.	12	TRBV5-6	TRBJ2-1	.	CASSLYASEQFF	TGTGCCAGCAGCTTGTACGCCAGTGAGCAGTTCTTC
.	12	TRBV7-9	TRBJ2-1	.	CASSLPRNEQFF	TGTGCCAGCAGCTTACCCCGCAATGAGCAGTTCTTC
TRBD1	12	TRBV12-3/TRBV12-4	TRBJ1-2	.	CASRTGFFGYTF	TGTGCCAGCAGGACAGGGTTTTTTGGCTACACCTTC
.	12	TRBV7-9	TRBJ1-2	.	CASSQANYGYTF	TGTGCCAGCAGCCAGGCTAACTATGGCTACACCTTC
TRBD2	15	TRBV6-5	TRBJ2-1	few	CASSSSGGSYNEQFF	TGTGCCAGCAGTTCCAGCGGGGGGTCCTACAATGAGCAGTTCTTC
.	14	TRBV28	TRBJ2-1	.	CASTSGTRGYEQFF	TGTGCCAGCACCTCCGGGACCCGAGGGTATGAGCAGTTCTTC
.	11	TRBV24-1	TRBJ2-5	.	CATSGGETQYF	TGTGCCACCAGTGGGGGAGAGACCCAGTACTTC
.	16	TRBV9	TRBJ1-2	.	CASSPNAPTTRSGYTF	TGTGCCAGCAGCCCCAACGCACCGACGACCAGGAGTGGCTACACCTTC
TRBD1	14	TRBV12-3/TRBV12-4	TRBJ1-1	.	CASSETGWSTEAFF	TGTGCCAGCAGTGAGACAGGGTGGAGCACTGAAGCTTTCTTT
TRBD2	16	TRBV12-5	TRBJ2-1	.	CASGLVGLAGDVTEFF	TGTGCTAGTGGTTTGGTGGGACTAGCGGGGGACGTAACGGAGTTCTTC
TRBD2	16	TRBV29-1	TRBJ2-1	.	CSVGASGGSFYNEQFF	TGCAGCGTTGGGGCTAGCGGGGGGTCCTTCTACAATGAGCAGTTCTTC
TRBD1	12	TRBV5-6	TRBJ2-3	once	CASSLGTGPQYF	TGTGCCAGCAGCCTCGGGACAGGCCCGCAGTATTTT
.	13	TRBV12-3/TRBV12-4	TRBJ2-1	.	CASSPMGVNEQFF	TGTGCCAGCAGTCCCATGGGAGTAAATGAGCAGTTCTTC
.	14	TRBV20-1	TRBJ1-2	.	CSAYSTGVRYGYTF	TGCAGTGCTTACTCAACCGGTGTTCGCTATGGCTACACCTTC
.	15	TRBV7-9	TRBJ1-5	.	CASSLAGNSYQPQHF	TGTGCCAGCAGCTTAGCGGGGAACAGTTATCAGCCCCAGCATTTT
.	11	TRBV14	TRBJ2-1	.	CASGLGQWQFF	TGTGCCAGCGGTCTGGGTCAGTGGCAGTTCTTC
TRBD2	17	TRBV13	TRBJ2-1	once	CASSTLAGATLYNEQFF	TGTGCCAGCAGCACCCTAGCGGGGGCGACGTTATACAATGAGCAGTTCTTC
.	16	TRBV30	TRBJ1-2	.	CAWSAYVSDTNYGYTF	TGTGCCTGGAGTGCCTACGTTTCCGACACCAACTATGGCTACACCTTC
.	11	TRBV20-1	TRBJ1-2	.	CSALSPKGYTF	TGCAGTGCCCTATCCCCCAAGGGCTACACCTTC
.	14	TRBV13	TRBJ2-2	.	CASSQTWNTGELFF	TGTGCCAGCAGCCAAACCTGGAACACCGGGGAGCTGTTTTTT
TRBD2	17	TRBV4-2	TRBJ2-2	.	CASNQLAGGLNTGELFF	TGTGCCAGCAACCAGCTAGCGGGGGGTTTGAACACCGGGGAGCTGTTTTTT
TRBD2	17	TRBV28	TRBJ2-5	.	CASRSSGGTRGWETQYF	TGTGCCAGCAGATCCAGCGGGGGGACCAGAGGTTGGGAGACCCAGTACTTC
.	15	TRBV29-1	TRBJ1-1	.	CSVLGTVEMNTEAFF	TGCAGCGTCCTGGGGACGGTTGAAATGAACACTGAAGCTTTCTTT
.	15	TRBV3-1	TRBJ2-6	.	CASSLRSTGANVLTF	TGTGCCAGCAGCCTGCGGTCTACTGGGGCCAACGTCCTGACTTTC
TRBD1	17	TRBV13	TRBJ1-3	.	CASSEGQGAFSGNTIYF	TGTGCCAGCAGCGAAGGACAGGGGGCCTTCTCTGGAAACACCATATATTTT
.	15	TRBV30	TRBJ2-4	.	CAWTPGSWSKNIQYF	TGTGCCTGGACTCCCGGGTCTTGGTCCAAAAACATTCAGTACTTC
.	11	TRBV29-1	TRBJ2-1	.	CSAQGRNEQFF	TGCAGCGCCCAAGGGCGCAATGAGCAGTTCTTC
.	16	TRBV6-2/TRBV6-3	TRBJ1-5	.	CASSHVREESNQPQHF	TGTGCCAGCAGCCACGTGAGGGAGGAGAGCAATCAGCCCCAGCATTTT
.	15	TRBV4-3	TRBJ1-6	.	CASSQEWETASPLHF	TGCGCCAGCAGCCAAGAATGGGAGACGGCTTCACCCCTCCACTTT
TRBD1	16	TRBV5-4	TRBJ2-7	.	CASSPGQGMGLYEQYF	TGTGCCAGCAGCCCGGGACAGGGGATGGGGTTGTACGAGCAGTACTTC
.	13	TRBV9	TRBJ2-7	.	CASSVDYNYEQYF	TGTGCCAGCAGCGTGGACTATAATTACGAGCAGTACTTC
TRBD1	15	TRBV30	TRBJ2-2	.	CAWDPGQGNTGELFF	TGTGCCTGGGATCCGGGACAGGGGAACACCGGGGAGCTGTTTTTT